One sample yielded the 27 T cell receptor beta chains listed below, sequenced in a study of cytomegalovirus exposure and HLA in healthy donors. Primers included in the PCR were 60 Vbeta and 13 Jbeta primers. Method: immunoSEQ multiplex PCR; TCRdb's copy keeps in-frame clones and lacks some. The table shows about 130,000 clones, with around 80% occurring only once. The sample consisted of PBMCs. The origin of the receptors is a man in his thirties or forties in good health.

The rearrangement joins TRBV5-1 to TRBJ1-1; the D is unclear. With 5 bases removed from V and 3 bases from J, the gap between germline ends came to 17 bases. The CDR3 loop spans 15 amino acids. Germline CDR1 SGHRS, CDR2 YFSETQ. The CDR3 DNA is TGCGCCAGCAGAAGAAGGACCTTGGAGGACACTGAAGCTTTCTTT. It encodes CASRRRTLEDTEAFF.

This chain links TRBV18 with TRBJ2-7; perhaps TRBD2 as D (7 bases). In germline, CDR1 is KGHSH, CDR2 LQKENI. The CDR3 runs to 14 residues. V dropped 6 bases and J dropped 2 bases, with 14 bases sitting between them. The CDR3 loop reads CASSPGGAAYEQYF. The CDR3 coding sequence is TGTGCCAGCTCCCCTGGGGGGGCCGCCTACGAGCAGTACTTC. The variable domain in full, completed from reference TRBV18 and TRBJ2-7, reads NAGVMQNPRHLVRRRGQEARLRCSPMKGHSHVYWYRQLPEEGLKFMVYLQKENIIDESGMPKERFSAEFPKEGPSILRIQQVVRGDSAAYFCASSPGGAAYEQYFGPGTRLTVT.

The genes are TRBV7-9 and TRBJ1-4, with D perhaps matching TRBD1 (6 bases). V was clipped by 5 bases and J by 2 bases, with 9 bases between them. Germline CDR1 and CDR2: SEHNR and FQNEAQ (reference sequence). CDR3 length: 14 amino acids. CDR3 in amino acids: CASSQGSTNEKLFF. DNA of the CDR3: TGTGCCAGCAGCCAGGGGAGCACTAATGAAAAACTGTTTTTT.

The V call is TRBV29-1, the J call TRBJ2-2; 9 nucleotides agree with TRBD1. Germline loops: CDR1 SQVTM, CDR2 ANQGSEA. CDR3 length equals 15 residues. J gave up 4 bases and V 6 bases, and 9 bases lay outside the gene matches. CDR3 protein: CSVALQGAGTGELFF. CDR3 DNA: TGCAGCGTCGCCCTACAGGGGGCGGGCACCGGGGAGCTGTTTTTT.

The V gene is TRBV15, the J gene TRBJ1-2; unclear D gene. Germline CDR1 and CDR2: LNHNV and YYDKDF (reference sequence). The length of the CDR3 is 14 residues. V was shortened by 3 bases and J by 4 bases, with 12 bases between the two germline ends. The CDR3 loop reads CATSRVLEGYGYTF. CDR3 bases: TGTGCCACCAGCAGGGTCCTGGAGGGCTATGGCTACACCTTC. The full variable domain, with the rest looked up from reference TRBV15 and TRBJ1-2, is DAMVIQNPRYQVTQFGKPVTLSCSQTLNHNVMYWYQQKSSQAPKLLFHYYDKDFNNEADTPDNFQSRRPNTSFCFLDIRSPGLGDTAMYLCATSRVLEGYGYTFGSGTRLTVV.

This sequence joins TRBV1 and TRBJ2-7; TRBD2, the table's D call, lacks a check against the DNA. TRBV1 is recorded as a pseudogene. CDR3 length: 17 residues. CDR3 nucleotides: TGCACCAGCAGCCAAGACACTTCGTCTAGCGGGATGTACGAGCAGTACTTC. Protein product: CTSSQDTSSSGMYEQYF.

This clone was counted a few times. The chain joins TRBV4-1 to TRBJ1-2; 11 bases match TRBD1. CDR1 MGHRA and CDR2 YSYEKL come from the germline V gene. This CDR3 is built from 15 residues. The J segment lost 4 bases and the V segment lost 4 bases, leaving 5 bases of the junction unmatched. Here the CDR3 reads CASSPPDRGLYGYTF. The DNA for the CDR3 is TGCGCCAGCAGCCCCCCGGACAGGGGGCTCTATGGCTACACCTTC.

The CDR3: CASRRGWEQFF. DNA of the CDR3: TGTGCCTCGCGGAGGGGCTGGGAGCAGTTCTTC. The V call is TRBV30, the J call TRBJ2-1; perhaps TRBD2 as D (6 bases). Germline V gene lookup returns CDR1 GTSNPN and CDR2 SVGIG (reference sequence). Trimming removed 7 bases at V and 10 bases at J, with 14 bases between. This CDR3 has 11 amino acids. Complete variable domain (other parts from reference TRBV30 and TRBJ2-1): SQTIHQWPATLVQPVGSPLSLECTVEGTSNPNLYWYRQAAGRGLQLLFYSVGIGQISSEVPQNLSASRPQDRQFILSSKKLLLSDSGFYLCASRRGWEQFFGPGTRLTVL.

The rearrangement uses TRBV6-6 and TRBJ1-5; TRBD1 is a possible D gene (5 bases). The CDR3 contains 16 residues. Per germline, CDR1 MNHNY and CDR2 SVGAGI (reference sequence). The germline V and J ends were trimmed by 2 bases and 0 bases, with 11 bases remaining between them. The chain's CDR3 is CASSYGDRSSNQPQHF. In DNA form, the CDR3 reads TGTGCCAGCAGTTACGGAGACAGATCTAGCAATCAGCCCCAGCATTTT.

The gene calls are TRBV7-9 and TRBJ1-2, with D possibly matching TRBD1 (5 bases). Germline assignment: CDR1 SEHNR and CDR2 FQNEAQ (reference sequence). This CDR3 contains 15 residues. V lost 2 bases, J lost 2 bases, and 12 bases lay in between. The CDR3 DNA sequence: TGTGCCAGCAGCTTAATAGGGGCGCAAAACTATGGCTACACCTTC. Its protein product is CASSLIGAQNYGYTF.

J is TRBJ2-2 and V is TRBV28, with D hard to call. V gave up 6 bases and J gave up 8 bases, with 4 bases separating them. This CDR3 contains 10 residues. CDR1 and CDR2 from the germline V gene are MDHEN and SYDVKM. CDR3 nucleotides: TGTGCCAGCAGGCGGGGGGAGCTGTTTTTT. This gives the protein CASRRGELFF.

CDR3 in amino acids: CASRLGQAYRAFF. The CDR3 DNA is TGTGCCAGCAGACTGGGACAGGCGTACAGGGCTTTCTTT. The V and J genes are TRBV2 and TRBJ1-1, with 8 positions matching TRBD1. Germline V gene sequence: CDR1 SNHLY, CDR2 FYNNEI. The length of the CDR3 is 13 residues. J was trimmed by 11 bases and V by 6 bases; bases with no gene match: 11.

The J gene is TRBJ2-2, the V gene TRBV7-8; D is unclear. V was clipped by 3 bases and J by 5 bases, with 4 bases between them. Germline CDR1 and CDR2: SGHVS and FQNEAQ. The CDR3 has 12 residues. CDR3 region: CASSFLTGELFF. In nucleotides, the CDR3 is TGTGCCAGCAGCTTTCTTACCGGGGAGCTGTTTTTT. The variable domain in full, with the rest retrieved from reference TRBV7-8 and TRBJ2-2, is GAGVSQSPRYKVAKRGQDVALRCDPISGHVSLFWYQQALGQGPEFLTYFQNEAQLDKSGLPSDRFFAERPEGSVSTLKIQRTQQEDSAVYLCASSFLTGELFFGEGSRLTVL.

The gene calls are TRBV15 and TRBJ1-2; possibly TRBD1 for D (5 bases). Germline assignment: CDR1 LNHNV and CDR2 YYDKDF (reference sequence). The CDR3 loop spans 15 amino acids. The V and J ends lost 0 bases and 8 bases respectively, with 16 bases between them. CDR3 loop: CATSRDQGLSSGYTF. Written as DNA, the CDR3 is TGTGCCACCAGCAGAGATCAGGGACTCTCCTCCGGCTACACCTTC.

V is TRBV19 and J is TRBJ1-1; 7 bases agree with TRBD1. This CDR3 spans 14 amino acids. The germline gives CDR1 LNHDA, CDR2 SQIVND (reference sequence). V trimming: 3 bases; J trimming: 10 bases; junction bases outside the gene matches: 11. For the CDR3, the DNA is TGTGCCAGTAGTATGAAGGGACAGCCCATAGGAGCTTTCTTT. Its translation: CASSMKGQPIGAFF.

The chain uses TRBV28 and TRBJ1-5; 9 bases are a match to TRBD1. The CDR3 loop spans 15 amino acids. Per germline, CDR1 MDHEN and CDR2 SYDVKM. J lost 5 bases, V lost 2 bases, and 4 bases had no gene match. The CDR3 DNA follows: TGTGCCAGCAGTTTAGTCACAGGGGGCTATCAGCCCCAGCATTTT. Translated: CASSLVTGGYQPQHF.

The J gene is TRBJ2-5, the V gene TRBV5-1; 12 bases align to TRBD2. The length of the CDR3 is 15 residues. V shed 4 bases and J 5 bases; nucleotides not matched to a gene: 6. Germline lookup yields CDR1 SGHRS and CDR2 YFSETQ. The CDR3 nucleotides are TGCGCCAGCAGCGTGGGACTAGCGGGTGGGGAGACCCAGTACTTC. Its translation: CASSVGLAGGETQYF.

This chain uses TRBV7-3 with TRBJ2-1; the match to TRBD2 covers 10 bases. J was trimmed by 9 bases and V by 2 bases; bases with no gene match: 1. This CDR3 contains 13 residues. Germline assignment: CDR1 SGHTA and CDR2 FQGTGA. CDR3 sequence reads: CASSLVAGGEQFF. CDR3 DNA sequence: TGTGCCAGCAGCTTAGTAGCGGGAGGTGAGCAGTTCTTC.

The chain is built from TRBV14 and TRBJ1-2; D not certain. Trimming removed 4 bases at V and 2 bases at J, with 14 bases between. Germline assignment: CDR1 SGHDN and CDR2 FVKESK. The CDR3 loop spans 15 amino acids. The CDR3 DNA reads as TGTGCCAGCAGCCCCCTCGGAGAGGGCAACTATGGCTACACCTTC. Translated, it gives CASSPLGEGNYGYTF.

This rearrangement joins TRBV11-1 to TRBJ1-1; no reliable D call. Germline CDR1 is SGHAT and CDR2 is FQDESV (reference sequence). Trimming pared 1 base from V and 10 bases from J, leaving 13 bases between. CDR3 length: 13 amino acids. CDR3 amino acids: CASSLGEQQPAFF. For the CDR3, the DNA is TGTGCCAGCAGCTTAGGGGAGCAGCAGCCAGCTTTCTTT.

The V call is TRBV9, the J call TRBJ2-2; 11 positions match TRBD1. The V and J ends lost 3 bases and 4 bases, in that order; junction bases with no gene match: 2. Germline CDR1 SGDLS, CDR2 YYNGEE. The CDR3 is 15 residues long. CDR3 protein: CASSEGQGVTGELFF. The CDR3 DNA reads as TGTGCCAGCAGCGAGGGACAGGGGGTCACCGGGGAGCTGTTTTTT.

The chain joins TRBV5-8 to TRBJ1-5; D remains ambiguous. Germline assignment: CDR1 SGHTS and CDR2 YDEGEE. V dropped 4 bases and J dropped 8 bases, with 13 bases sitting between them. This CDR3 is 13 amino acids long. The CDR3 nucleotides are TGTGCCAGCAGCCCCCGTTGGGGAGAGCCCCAGCATTTT. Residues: CASSPRWGEPQHF. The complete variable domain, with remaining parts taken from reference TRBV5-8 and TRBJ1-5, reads EAGVTQSPTHLIKTRGQQATLRCSPISGHTSVYWYQQALGLGLQFLLWYDEGEERNRGNFPPRFSGRQFPNYSSELNVNALELEDSALYLCASSPRWGEPQHFGDGTRLSIL.

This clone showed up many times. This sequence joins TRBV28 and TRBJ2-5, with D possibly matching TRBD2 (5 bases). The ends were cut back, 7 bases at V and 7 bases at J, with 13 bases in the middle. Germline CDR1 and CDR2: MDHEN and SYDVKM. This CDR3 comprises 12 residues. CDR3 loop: CASTPPRGTQYF. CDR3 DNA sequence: TGTGCCAGCACCCCACCCCGGGGGACCCAGTACTTC.

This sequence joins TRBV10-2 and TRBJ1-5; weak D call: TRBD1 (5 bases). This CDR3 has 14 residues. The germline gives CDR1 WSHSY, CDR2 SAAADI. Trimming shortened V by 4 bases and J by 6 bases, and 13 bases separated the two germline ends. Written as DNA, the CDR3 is TGCGCCAGCAGTGGGAGAGGGGAGGGTCAGCCCCAGCATTTT. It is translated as CASSGRGEGQPQHF.

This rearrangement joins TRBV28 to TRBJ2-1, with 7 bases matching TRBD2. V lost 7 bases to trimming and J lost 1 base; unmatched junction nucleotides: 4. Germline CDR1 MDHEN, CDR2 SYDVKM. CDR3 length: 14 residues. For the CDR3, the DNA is TGTGCCAGCAAAGCGGGGAATTCCTACAATGAGCAGTTCTTC. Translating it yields CASKAGNSYNEQFF.

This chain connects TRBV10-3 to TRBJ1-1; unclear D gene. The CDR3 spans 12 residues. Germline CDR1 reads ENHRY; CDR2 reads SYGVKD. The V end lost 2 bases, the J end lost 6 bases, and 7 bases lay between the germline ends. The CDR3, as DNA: TGTGCCATCAGTGAGGCTGAGGCTGAAGCTTTCTTT. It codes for CAISEAEAEAFF.

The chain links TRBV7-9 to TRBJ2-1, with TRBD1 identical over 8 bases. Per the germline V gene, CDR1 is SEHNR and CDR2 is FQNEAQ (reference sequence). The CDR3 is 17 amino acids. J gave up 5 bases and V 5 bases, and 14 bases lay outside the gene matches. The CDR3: CASSRLAAQGGHNEQFF. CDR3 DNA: TGTGCCAGCAGCCGCTTAGCGGCACAGGGGGGCCACAATGAGCAGTTCTTC. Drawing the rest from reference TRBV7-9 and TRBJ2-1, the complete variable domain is DTGVSQNPRHKITKRGQNVTFRCDPISEHNRLYWYRQTLGQGPEFLTYFQNEAQLEKSRLLSDRFSAERPKGSFSTLEIQRTEQGDSAMYLCASSRLAAQGGHNEQFFGPGTRLTVL.